The 26 T cell receptor beta chains below were found in one sample sequenced in a study of long-term antiretroviral therapy in people with HIV. Survey-level resolution applied to immunoSEQ assay v3.0. The table came from immunoSEQ multiplex PCR; TCRdb's copy has only in-frame clones and leaves some out. The repertoire holds 42,000 or so clones, with more than 70% as singletons. The sample in question was unsorted PBMCs, obtained 3.1 years after starting antiretroviral therapy. The source of these receptors is a woman in her forties or fifties with HIV.

The chain is built from TRBV27 and TRBJ2-7; D might be TRBD1 or TRBD2, each matching 5 bases. The CDR3 spans 13 residues. Looked up from germline, CDR1 is MNHEY and CDR2 is SMNVEV (reference sequence). V lost 3 bases, J lost 7 bases, and 13 bases lay in between. The DNA of the CDR3 is TGTGCCAGCAGTTTTGAGGGGCTGAAGGAGCAGTACTTC. This translates into CASSFEGLKEQYF.

The chain is built from TRBV10-3 and TRBJ2-5; D remains ambiguous. V was shortened by 3 bases and J by 3 bases, with 5 bases between the two germline ends. CDR3 length: 12 amino acids. Germline CDR1 ENHRY, CDR2 SYGVKD. CDR3: CAISDSEETQYF. CDR3 coding DNA: TGTGCCATCAGTGATTCAGAAGAGACCCAGTACTTC.

This clone appeared a single time. The chain carries TRBV5-1 and TRBJ2-7; 10 bases align to TRBD1. CDR1 is SGHRS, CDR2 YFSETQ, per germline. The CDR3 loop spans 15 amino acids. The V segment lost 3 bases and the J segment 7 bases; nucleotides outside the gene matches: 10. This CDR3 is CASSYSGTGAREQYF. The DNA for the CDR3 is TGCGCCAGCAGCTACTCCGGGACAGGGGCGAGGGAGCAGTACTTC. The full variable domain, completed using reference TRBV5-1 and TRBJ2-7, is KAGVTQTPRYLIKTRGQQVTLSCSPISGHRSVSWYQQTPGQGLQFLFEYFSETQRNKGNFPGRFSGRQFSNSRSEMNVSTLELGDSALYLCASSYSGTGAREQYFGPGTRLTVT.

This clone was seen once. The chain combines TRBV6-5 with TRBJ1-1, with D perhaps TRBD1 (6 bases). The CDR3 covers 15 residues. V was trimmed by 0 bases and J by 4 bases, leaving 12 bases between them. Germline V gene data show CDR1 as MNHEY and CDR2 as SVGAGI. CDR3: CASSYSRWGATEAFF. The CDR3 DNA is TGTGCCAGCAGTTACTCGAGATGGGGGGCCACTGAAGCTTTCTTT.

In its sample, this clone was seen once. The CDR3 DNA reads as TGTGCCATCAGGTGGGGTGGCGACTATGGCTACACCTTC. Its translation: CAIRWGGDYGYTF. V and J are TRBV10-3 and TRBJ1-2, with no clear D. The V gene lost 6 bases and the J gene lost 3 bases, with 11 bases spanning the gap. The CDR3 sequence is 13 residues long. Germline V gene sequence: CDR1 ENHRY, CDR2 SYGVKD.

The V and J genes are TRBV5-8 and TRBJ1-2; D gene uncertain. In germline, CDR1 is SGHTS, CDR2 YDEGEE. Trimming stripped 4 bases from V and 3 bases from J, with 10 bases between. The CDR3 sequence is 13 residues long. CDR3 bases: TGTGCCAGCAGCACGGACGTTGACTATGGCTACACCTTC. It encodes CASSTDVDYGYTF. The entire variable domain, with the rest obtained from reference TRBV5-8 and TRBJ1-2, is as follows: EAGVTQSPTHLIKTRGQQATLRCSPISGHTSVYWYQQALGLGLQFLLWYDEGEERNRGNFPPRFSGRQFPNYSSELNVNALELEDSALYLCASSTDVDYGYTFGSGTRLTVV.

The chain has TRBV4-2 and TRBJ1-3; D unclear. There are 19 residues in the CDR3. The V end lost 0 bases, the J end lost 0 bases, and 18 bases lay between the germline ends. The germline V gene encodes CDR1 LGHNA and CDR2 YNFKEQ. In nucleotides, the CDR3 is TGTGCCAGCAGCCAAGATCTCTCTGACCCCTATGACTCTGGAAACACCATATATTTT. Amino acids: CASSQDLSDPYDSGNTIYF.

This chain uses TRBV7-3 with TRBJ2-2; D might be TRBD1 or TRBD2, each matching 5 bases. Germline V gene lookup returns CDR1 SGHTA and CDR2 FQGTGA. The CDR3 has 15 amino acids. Trimming pared 3 bases from V and 5 bases from J, leaving 13 bases between. CDR3 sequence: CASSFRGESTGELFF. The CDR3 DNA reads as TGTGCCAGCAGCTTTCGGGGCGAATCAACCGGGGAGCTGTTTTTT.

This clone was seen a handful of times. The rearrangement links TRBV14 to TRBJ2-2; tentative D call: TRBD1 (6 bases). This CDR3 comprises 16 residues. CDR1 SGHDN and CDR2 FVKESK come from the germline V gene. V was cut by 6 bases and J by 3 bases, with 17 bases left in between. The CDR3 loop reads CASSISHRAHTGELFF. CDR3 sequence (DNA): TGTGCCAGCAGTATCTCCCACAGGGCCCACACCGGGGAGCTGTTTTTT.

The V and J genes are TRBV5-1 and TRBJ1-4; possible D gene TRBD1, 6 bases. This CDR3 region has 12 residues. Trimming removed 5 bases from V and 8 bases from J, with 10 bases in between. CDR1 is SGHRS, CDR2 YFSETQ, per germline. CDR3 DNA sequence: TGCGCCAGCAGTTCCGGACAGGAAAAACTGTTTTTT. Amino acid sequence: CASSSGQEKLFF.

The rearrangement joins TRBV10-3 to TRBJ1-1; D is unresolved. Trimming cost V 4 bases and J 0 bases, with 15 bases left between them. CDR1 is ENHRY, CDR2 SYGVKD, per germline. The CDR3 extends over 16 amino acids. The CDR3 coding sequence is TGTGCCATCAGTGGGCGGCAGGACGCCATGAACACTGAAGCTTTCTTT. Its translation: CAISGRQDAMNTEAFF.

The chain has TRBV5-1 and TRBJ2-5; D is unclear. This CDR3 spans 15 amino acids. The germline V and J ends were trimmed by 0 bases and 5 bases, with 14 bases remaining between them. Germline values: CDR1 SGHRS, CDR2 YFSETQ. CDR3 loop: CASSLGQLQAETQYF. CDR3 in DNA: TGCGCCAGCAGCTTGGGGCAGCTCCAAGCGGAGACCCAGTACTTC.

This clone showed up just a few times. The rearrangement joins TRBV2 to TRBJ2-7; no definite D call. Trimming left V 6 bases short and J 4 bases short, with 10 bases between. The CDR3 sequence is 12 residues long. Germline-derived CDR1 and CDR2 are SNHLY and FYNNEI. CDR3 sequence (DNA): TGTGCCAGCAGGAGGTATGGTTACGAGCAGTACTTC. It translates to CASRRYGYEQYF.

This clone occurred once. The gene calls are TRBV10-3 and TRBJ2-7; 7 bases line up with TRBD1. This CDR3 is built from 14 residues. CDR1 ENHRY and CDR2 SYGVKD come from the germline V gene. The J segment lost 3 bases and the V segment lost 6 bases, leaving 8 bases of the junction unmatched. CDR3 nucleotide sequence: TGTGCCATCAGACAGACAGGGACCGGCTACGAGCAGTACTTC. Encoded protein: CAIRQTGTGYEQYF.

V usage is TRBV2 and J usage is TRBJ1-2; D may be TRBD1 (6 bases). V was pared by 8 bases and J by 5 bases, with 15 bases between. The length of the CDR3 is 13 residues. Germline CDR1 is SNHLY and CDR2 is FYNNEI. CDR3: CASGGGTGYGYTF. The DNA of the CDR3 is TGTGCCAGCGGGGGGGGCACGGGATATGGCTACACCTTC.

The chain recombines TRBV10-3 with TRBJ2-3, with 11 bases fitting TRBD2. This CDR3 contains 15 residues. The V and J ends lost 7 bases and 3 bases, in that order; junction bases with no gene match: 6. Germline V gene lookup returns CDR1 ENHRY and CDR2 SYGVKD. CDR3 nucleotides: TGTGCCATCACCGAGGGACTAGCGGAGACAGATACGCAGTATTTT. Amino acids: CAITEGLAETDTQYF.

The rearrangement links TRBV19 to TRBJ1-1; D is unclear. CDR1 is LNHDA and CDR2 is SQIVND in the germline V gene (reference sequence). V gave up 6 bases and J gave up 7 bases, with 9 bases separating them. This CDR3 comprises 11 residues. The CDR3 sequence: CASRRMGEAFF. The CDR3 DNA sequence: TGTGCCAGTAGACGGATGGGTGAAGCTTTCTTT.

This clone has more than one count but fewer than ten. The CDR3 coding sequence is TGTGCCAGCAGACTCAGGGGAGGTCCCTCCTACGAGCAGTACTTC. This gives the protein CASRLRGGPSYEQYF. J is TRBJ2-7 and V is TRBV2; the D gene could be TRBD1 or TRBD2 (6 bases each). V dropped 6 bases and J dropped 0 bases, with 15 bases sitting between them. Germline V gives CDR1 SNHLY, CDR2 FYNNEI. The CDR3 runs to 15 residues.

The chain couples TRBV11-1 to TRBJ1-6; 7 positions match TRBD1. The CDR3 runs 15 residues. CDR1 SGHAT and CDR2 FQDESV come from the germline V gene (reference sequence). Trimming took 3 bases from V and 9 from J; bases not matched to a gene: 8. This CDR3 is CASSFDRQGGSPLHF. CDR3 nucleotides: TGTGCCAGCAGCTTCGATCGACAGGGAGGTTCACCCCTCCACTTT.

The V gene is TRBV6-6, the J gene TRBJ2-7, with 8 bases that match TRBD1. V lost 7 bases and J lost 7; bases outside the gene matches: 9. Looked up from germline, CDR1 is MNHNY and CDR2 is SVGAGI (reference sequence). The CDR3 sequence is 13 residues long. CDR3 region: CASTPGQGGEQYF. The CDR3 coding sequence is TGTGCCAGCACTCCAGGACAGGGAGGAGAGCAGTACTTC.

The rearrangement joins TRBV29-1 to TRBJ1-2; the match to TRBD1 covers 7 bases. Trimming removed 4 bases from V and 3 bases from J; junction bases left unmatched: 8. The CDR3 length is 14 residues. Per germline, CDR1 SQVTM and CDR2 ANQGSEA. CDR3 sequence reads: CSVVGDSRDYGYTF. The CDR3 DNA sequence: TGCAGCGTTGTCGGGGACAGCAGGGACTATGGCTACACCTTC.

V gene TRBV13 combines with J gene TRBJ2-4, with D possibly called TRBD1 or TRBD2 (6 bases each). This CDR3 has 14 residues. V was clipped by 3 bases and J by 5 bases, with 11 bases between them. From germline, CDR1 is PRHDT and CDR2 FYEKMQ (reference sequence). This CDR3 reads CASSFWGAENIQYF. As DNA, the CDR3 is TGTGCCAGCAGCTTTTGGGGGGCCGAAAACATTCAGTACTTC. Combining the CDR3 with reference TRBV13 and TRBJ2-4 gives the whole variable domain AAGVIQSPRHLIKEKRETATLKCYPIPRHDTVYWYQQGPGQDPQFLISFYEKMQSDKGSIPDRFSAQQFSDYHSELNMSSLELGDSALYFCASSFWGAENIQYFGAGTRLSVL.

The chain uses TRBV6-6 and TRBJ1-4, with a possible D match to TRBD1 (5 bases). Trimming removed 2 bases from V and 8 bases from J, with 9 bases in between. The CDR3 consists of 13 residues. Germline V lookup: CDR1 MNHNY, CDR2 SVGAGI (reference sequence). The chain's CDR3 is CASSYEGLEKLFF. CDR3 DNA sequence: TGTGCCAGCAGTTACGAGGGGTTGGAAAAACTGTTTTTT.

V usage is TRBV19 and J usage is TRBJ2-1; TRBD1 matches 12 bases. V shed 11 bases, J shed 4 bases, and the junction held 3 bases outside the gene matches. This CDR3 spans 13 amino acids. Germline V lookup: CDR1 LNHDA, CDR2 SQIVND (reference sequence). This chain's CDR3 is CAGGQGAYNEQFF. Written as DNA, the CDR3 is TGTGCCGGGGGACAGGGGGCTTACAATGAGCAGTTCTTC.

V and J are TRBV10-3 and TRBJ2-7; 12 bases agree with TRBD2. The V gene's germline CDR1 is ENHRY and CDR2 SYGVKD. After removal of 4 bases from V and 3 bases from J, the junction contained 4 bases not matched to a gene. The CDR3 is 15 residues long. CDR3 DNA: TGTGCCATCAGTGCCGCTAGCGGGGGGGACTACGAGCAGTACTTC. Translating gives CAISAASGGDYEQYF.

The rearrangement uses TRBV7-9 and TRBJ1-1; weak D call: TRBD1 (6 bases). Trimming took off 5 bases at V and 12 bases at J, with 19 bases between the two ends. The germline V gene has CDR1 SEHNR and CDR2 FQNEAQ (reference sequence). CDR3 length: 13 residues. The CDR3: CASSPDRGGETFF. The CDR3 DNA is TGTGCCAGCAGCCCCGACCGGGGGGGCGAAACTTTCTTT.